A selection of T cell receptor beta chains follows, all from one sample in a study of blood T cells in healthy people across ages. Each CDR3 protein gets one entry after TCRdb re-called the 5' RACE reads with MiXCR. This sample has about 1.6 million distinct CDR3 sequences, with roughly 30% found just once. The source material was blood. All receptors derive from a woman under 40 in good health. Each CDR3 is given with its conserved first and last residue. D genes are given only for firm matches. Not all rows give a size; the values are once, few, many and, for expanded clones, a class.

v_gene: TRBV6-4
d_gene: NA
abundance: NA
j_gene: TRBJ1-1
CDR3aa: CASRYELGTEAFF
CDR3nt: TGTGCCAGCAGATATGAGTTGGGCACTGAAGCTTTCTTT

v_gene: TRBV9
d_gene: NA
abundance: once
j_gene: TRBJ2-7
CDR3aa: CASSVGWTRGDYEQYF
CDR3nt: TGTGCCAGCAGCGTGGGGTGGACTCGCGGGGACTACGAGCAGTACTTC

v_gene: TRBV7-2
d_gene: TRBD1
abundance: NA
j_gene: TRBJ2-3
CDR3aa: CASSSLGQGRDTQYF
CDR3nt: TGTGCCAGCAGCTCCCTGGGACAGGGGAGAGATACGCAGTATTTT

v_gene: TRBV5-6
d_gene: TRBD2
abundance: few
j_gene: TRBJ2-7
CDR3aa: CASSLTPAGVSYEQYF
CDR3nt: TGTGCCAGCAGCTTGACGCCAGCGGGAGTCTCCTACGAGCAGTACTTC

v_gene: TRBV12-3/TRBV12-4
d_gene: NA
abundance: NA
j_gene: TRBJ2-3
CDR3aa: CASIGDGYTDTQYF
CDR3nt: TGTGCCAGCATCGGAGACGGATACACAGATACGCAGTATTTT

v_gene: TRBV20-1
d_gene: NA
abundance: NA
j_gene: TRBJ2-1
CDR3aa: CSGQTSTNEQFF
CDR3nt: TGCAGTGGGCAAACTAGCACGAATGAGCAGTTCTTC

v_gene: TRBV20-1
d_gene: TRBD2
abundance: NA
j_gene: TRBJ2-7
CDR3aa: CSALTGTSGFRSYEQYF
CDR3nt: TGCAGTGCCCTCACCGGGACTAGCGGGTTTCGCTCCTACGAGCAGTACTTC

v_gene: TRBV20-1
d_gene: TRBD2
abundance: NA
j_gene: TRBJ2-1
CDR3aa: CSAAGTSGDNEQFF
CDR3nt: TGCAGTGCTGCCGGGACTAGCGGAGACAATGAGCAGTTCTTC

v_gene: TRBV2
d_gene: TRBD2
abundance: few
j_gene: TRBJ2-7
CDR3aa: CASRAGTSSYGEQYF
CDR3nt: TGTGCCAGCAGGGCCGGGACTAGCTCATATGGAGAGCAGTACTTC

v_gene: TRBV6-1
d_gene: NA
abundance: NA
j_gene: TRBJ2-2
CDR3aa: CASSERAAGELFF
CDR3nt: TGTGCCAGCAGTGAAAGGGCTGCCGGGGAGCTGTTTTTT

v_gene: TRBV12-5
d_gene: TRBD1
abundance: few
j_gene: TRBJ1-2
CDR3aa: CASGNRDRLWDGYTF
CDR3nt: TGTGCTAGTGGAAACCGGGACAGGCTTTGGGATGGCTACACCTTC

v_gene: TRBV9
d_gene: NA
abundance: few
j_gene: TRBJ2-5
CDR3aa: CASSVFPDQETQYF
CDR3nt: TGTGCCAGCAGCGTATTTCCGGACCAAGAGACCCAGTACTTC

v_gene: TRBV5-1
d_gene: TRBD2
abundance: NA
j_gene: TRBJ2-1
CDR3aa: CASGPLGTSGVYEQFF
CDR3nt: TGCGCCAGCGGCCCGCTCGGGACTAGCGGGGTATATGAGCAGTTCTTC

v_gene: TRBV10-2
d_gene: NA
abundance: few
j_gene: TRBJ2-1
CDR3aa: CASSESGLVGLGEQFF
CDR3nt: TGCGCCAGCAGTGAGTCTGGTCTAGTAGGGTTGGGTGAGCAGTTCTTC

v_gene: TRBV5-5
d_gene: NA
abundance: few
j_gene: TRBJ2-1
CDR3aa: CASSFVPNDYNEQFF
CDR3nt: TGTGCCAGCAGCTTTGTGCCGAACGATTACAATGAGCAGTTCTTC

v_gene: TRBV20-1
d_gene: TRBD2
abundance: few
j_gene: TRBJ2-1
CDR3aa: CSAREGTGGRNEQFF
CDR3nt: TGCAGTGCTAGAGAGGGAACGGGGGGGCGAAATGAGCAGTTCTTC

v_gene: TRBV12-3/TRBV12-4
d_gene: NA
abundance: NA
j_gene: TRBJ2-2
CDR3aa: CASSFGPGGELFF
CDR3nt: TGTGCCAGCAGTTTCGGCCCCGGCGGGGAGCTGTTTTTT

v_gene: TRBV6-1
d_gene: TRBD2
abundance: NA
j_gene: TRBJ2-1
CDR3aa: CASRVILAGGYNEQFF
CDR3nt: TGTGCCAGCAGGGTTATACTAGCGGGAGGATATAATGAGCAGTTCTTC

v_gene: TRBV20-1
d_gene: TRBD2
abundance: few
j_gene: TRBJ2-5
CDR3aa: CSADLSRGSRETQYF
CDR3nt: TGCAGTGCTGACCTCTCCCGCGGGAGTCGAGAGACCCAGTACTTC